This TCR beta chain was found in a study of T cells of healthy individuals. The germline V gene encodes CDR1 MNHEY and CDR2 SVGAGI. V was cut by 0 bases and J by 2 bases, with 12 bases left in between. The CDR3 consists of 16 residues. TCRdb analysed the 5' RACE reads with MiXCR anew, one entry per CDR3 protein. The table includes about 57,000 distinct CDR3 sequences, around 15% detected once. The origin of this receptor is a human donor in good health. The gene calls are TRBV6-5 and TRBJ2-3; D is tentatively TRBD1 or TRBD2 (6 bases each). CDR3: CASSYSVGGHTDTQYF. The CDR3 coding sequence is TGTGCCAGCAGTTACTCGGTCGGGGGCCACACAGATACGCAGTATTTT.